This entry concerns a single T cell receptor beta chain. This clonotype was detected many times. The target of this receptor is not known. No base-level quality is on record; no much larger clone is a single base apart. The CDR3 runs 14 amino acids, cysteine and phenylalanine included. The read is trimmed to its CDR3 DNA, 42 bases read in frame from base 1. CDR1 MNHEY and CDR2 SVGAGI are derived from the germline V gene. Trimming at the junction amounts to 0 bases on V and 4 bases on J, and the germline ends lie 7 bases apart. These data originate in a study of T cell repertoires in cytomegalovirus infection (dated by TCRdb to between 2018 and 2021). Regarding the research as a whole: Donor HLA type was relevant to the analysis, because carriage of CMV infection together with the matching HLA type was indicated by public TCR beta signatures.

Broad study findings and their caveats: The ex vivo response was dominated by HLA-C-restricted CMV-specific TCR beta clonotypes, which also provided the single most frequent clonotype in two of eight donors. In both this cohort and an independent roughly 350-donor cohort, the cumulative frequency of public TCR beta family members distinguished carriers of CMV infection plus the relevant HLA type.

Sequencer: Illumina HiSeq 1500. Using fastp trimming at Q25 and MiXCR clonotype assembly, TCRdb reanalyzed the public sequencing data and kept in-frame beta chains. Rows are combined by CDR3 protein, so each entry shows the most common genes and DNA. In this sample the table shows 500,000 or so distinct CDR3 sequences, more than 15% of which occur a single time. Around 25% of the sample is held by the ten biggest clonotypes. Recombination linked TRBV6-5 to TRBJ1-5, with the D gene uncertain. Sequenced sample: CD8+ T cells from PBMCs. The clonotype comes from a human donor in good health (CMV status not recorded). Some clones in this sample may be carry-over from other donors' samples. The sequenced DNA is TGTGCCAGCAGTTACTCGGGCGTAAATCAGCCCCAGCATTTT. It translates as CASSYSGVNQPQHF.